The sample holds many counts of the clone carrying this TCR beta chain. Primers used in a second PCR of about 6 to 11 cycles were a sample-barcoded 5' primer and a J-beta primer mix. TCRdb independently ran MiXCR on the 5' RACE reads; one entry per CDR3 protein. The sample includes 550,000 to 750,000 distinct CDR3 sequences, over 20% of them seen just once. The sample belongs to a study of blood T cells in healthy people across ages. This TCR was recovered from a man in his 70s in good health. Sequencing was carried out using blood.

The CDR3 nucleotides are TGTGCCAGCAGTTCTCGACGGAAAGAGACCCAGTACTTC. As protein: CASSSRRKETQYF. The rearrangement joins TRBV7-2 to TRBJ2-5; D is unresolved. Deletions cut 6 bases from V and 3 bases from J, with 11 bases between. Germline-derived CDR1 and CDR2 are SGHTA and FQGNSA. The CDR3 is 13 amino acids.